This TCR beta chain derives from a study of blood T cell repertoires in COVID-19. Study-wide context: COVID-19 samples from acute and convalescent phases originated in the United States, Italy and Spain. Sources were T cells, B-cell-depleted T cells, or PBMCs; the material itself was cDNA or gDNA.

The germline CDR1 and CDR2 sequences are SGHRS and YFSETQ. The junction had 0 bases not matched to a gene; V was cut back by 5 bases and J by 2 bases. This CDR3 region has 12 residues. As for this clone: Other DNA sequences in this specimen translate into the identical CDR3.

It was during active infection that Seattle patients were enrolled and then longitudinally followed. Original methodology: Amplification with reference gene primers provided the estimates of nucleated cell counts. Sequencing used immunoSEQ multiplex PCR; TCRdb keeps in-frame clones, though not all of them. V and J calls and clone size come straight from that table; D and trimming were deduced from the DNA. The sample shows approximately 200,000 clones, around 94% of them seen only once. The sequencing input was peripheral blood. The chain combines TRBV5-1 with TRBJ1-2; 7 nucleotides match TRBD1. The source is a man in his thirties or forties with COVID-19, enrolled during active disease. Written as DNA, the CDR3 is TGCGCCAGCAGGACAGGGAACTATGGCTACACCTTC. As protein: CASRTGNYGYTF.